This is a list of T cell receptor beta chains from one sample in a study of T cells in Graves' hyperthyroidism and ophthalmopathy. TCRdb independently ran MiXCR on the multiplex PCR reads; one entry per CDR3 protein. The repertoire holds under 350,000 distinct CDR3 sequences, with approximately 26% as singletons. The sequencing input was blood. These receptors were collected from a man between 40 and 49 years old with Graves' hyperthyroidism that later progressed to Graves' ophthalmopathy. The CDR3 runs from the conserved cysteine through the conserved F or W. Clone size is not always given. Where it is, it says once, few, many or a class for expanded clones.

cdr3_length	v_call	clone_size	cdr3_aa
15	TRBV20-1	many	CSARGLAGVGGELFF
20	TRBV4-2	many	CASSRWEVGTGGYVNTEAFF
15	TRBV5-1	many	CASPQRDFYTGELFF
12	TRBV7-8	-	CASSLMGLEQYF
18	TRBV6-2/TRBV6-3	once	CASSYLKAGSGKAGELFF
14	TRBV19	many	CASTAGDPPYEQYF
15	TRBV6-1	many	CASSEDTGWGTEAFF
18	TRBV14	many	CASSQDIMGQVSSYEQYF
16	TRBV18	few	CASSPRGIGGNTEAFF
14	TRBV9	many	CASSVELAPYEQYF
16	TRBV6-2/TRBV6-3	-	CASRSLAGGPSYEQYF
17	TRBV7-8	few	CASSPGTGLSGANVLTF
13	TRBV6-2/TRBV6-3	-	CASRGTSQETQYF
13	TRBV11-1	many	CASSPGTYTEAFF
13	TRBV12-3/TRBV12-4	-	CASSFLGGYEAFF
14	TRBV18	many	CASSQRGNPYEQYF
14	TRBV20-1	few	CSARASPNTGELFF
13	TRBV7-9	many	CASSLEVNTEAFF
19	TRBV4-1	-	CASSPGVLAGGPGANVLTF
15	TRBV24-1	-	CATSDGGASSYEQYF
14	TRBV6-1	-	CASSESSRNTEAFF
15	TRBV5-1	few	CASSQDRVSNQPQHF
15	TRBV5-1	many	CASSLSSAAKNIQYF
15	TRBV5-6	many	CASSLYAAPQETQYF
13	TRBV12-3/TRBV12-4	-	CASSWGDVETQYF
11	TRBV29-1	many	CSGTGEYGYTF
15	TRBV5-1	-	CASSLRGQNTGELFF
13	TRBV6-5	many	CASRTGVSYEQYF
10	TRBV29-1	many	CSVETLQRYF
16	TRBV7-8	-	CASSLVRLPLNTEAFF
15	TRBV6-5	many	CASGYGPSGAYEQYF
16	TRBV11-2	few	CASTYGAHSGANVLTF
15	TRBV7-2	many	CASSLVGIVGETQYF
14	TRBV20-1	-	CSANRGWSSYEQYF
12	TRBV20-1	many	CSASGRADEQYF
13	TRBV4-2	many	CASSFPGNYEQYF
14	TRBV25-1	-	CASSEWDRIYEQYF
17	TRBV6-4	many	CASSSSGTGRFRQPQHF
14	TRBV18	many	CASSVGGVNTEAFF
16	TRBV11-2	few	CASSEFGTVKKETQYF
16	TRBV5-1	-	CASSPGHLIQNTEAFF